The 19 T cell receptor beta chains given below trace back to one sample, sequenced in a study of cytotoxic CD8 clonotypes in ibrutinib-treated CLL. Repertoires were generated with immunoSEQ multiplex PCR, while TCRdb's copy carries only in-frame clones and drops some. Among some 350,000 clones, 67% were seen once, and the ten largest hold roughly 6.7%. This sample comprised PBMCs, obtained after 36 months of ibrutinib treatment. The source is a human donor with chronic lymphocytic leukemia.

This clone appeared once. This chain uses TRBV10-3 with TRBJ2-6, with D perhaps TRBD1 (6 bases). This CDR3 spans 17 amino acids. Germline V gene lookup returns CDR1 ENHRY and CDR2 SYGVKD. V lost 3 bases to trimming and J lost 1 base, with 13 bases between them. CDR3 protein: CAISDPLDRSGANVLTF. CDR3 DNA sequence: TGTGCCATCAGTGACCCACTCGACAGGTCTGGGGCCAACGTCCTGACTTTC.

The gene calls are TRBV10-3 and TRBJ2-1; TRBD1 or TRBD2 may be the D gene (5 bases each). The CDR3 runs to 16 residues. The germline V gene encodes CDR1 ENHRY and CDR2 SYGVKD. Trimming stripped 0 bases from V and 7 bases from J, with 16 bases between. The CDR3 DNA reads TGTGCCATCAGTGAGTCCGGGACCAAACTATGGAATGAGCAGTTCTTC. Translation: CAISESGTKLWNEQFF.

The V call is TRBV6-6, the J call TRBJ1-2, with D hard to call. Looked up from germline, CDR1 is MNHNY and CDR2 is SVGAGI (reference sequence). This CDR3 has 15 amino acids. Trimming took 2 bases from V and 6 from J, leaving 16 bases between them. CDR3 nucleotide sequence: TGTGCCAGCAGTTACGGCTCATTCCCCGCTCATGGCTACACCTTC. The encoded protein is CASSYGSFPAHGYTF.

CDR3 sequence: CASSPQGGTFYGYTF. The CDR3 bases are TGTGCCAGCAGCCCACAGGGAGGGACCTTCTATGGCTACACCTTC. This chain links TRBV4-2 with TRBJ1-2, with D possibly being TRBD1 (6 bases). The V gene's germline CDR1 is LGHNA and CDR2 YNFKEQ. This CDR3 is built from 15 residues. Trimming pared 4 bases from V and 4 bases from J, leaving 16 bases between.

This chain uses TRBV27 with TRBJ1-5; TRBD1 matches at 7 bases. Germline V CDR1 and CDR2: MNHEY, SMNVEV (reference sequence). Germline trimming cut 0 bases from V and 3 bases from J; bases unmatched to any gene: 2. The CDR3 is made up of 15 amino acids. CDR3 residues: CASSLSRGNNQPQHF. The CDR3 DNA sequence: TGTGCCAGCAGTTTATCCAGGGGGAACAATCAGCCCCAGCATTTT.

The chain is built from TRBV29-1 and TRBJ1-2; possible D gene TRBD1, 6 bases. The CDR3 covers 13 residues. Trimming pared 0 bases from V and 4 bases from J, leaving 9 bases between. Germline V CDR1 and CDR2: SQVTM, ANQGSEA. The CDR3 nucleotides are TGCAGCGTTGAAGAGGGGGCGGGCTATGGCTACACCTTC. Protein sequence: CSVEEGAGYGYTF.

CDR3 sequence (DNA): TGTGCCAGCAGTTACGGGAGGGGTCGCACTGAAGCTTTCTTT. Protein sequence: CASSYGRGRTEAFF. This chain uses TRBV6-5 with TRBJ1-1, with D perhaps matching TRBD1 (5 bases). There are 14 residues in the CDR3. V was cut by 2 bases and J by 4 bases, with 11 bases left in between. The V gene's germline CDR1 is MNHEY and CDR2 SVGAGI.

The chain carries TRBV19 and TRBJ2-7; 8 bases are a match to TRBD1. This CDR3 spans 16 amino acids. The V segment lost 1 base and the J segment 2 bases; nucleotides outside the gene matches: 7. CDR1 LNHDA and CDR2 SQIVND come from the germline V gene (reference sequence). CDR3 residues: CASSIGAGQGTYEQYF. The CDR3 DNA reads TGTGCCAGTAGTATAGGGGCCGGACAGGGTACCTACGAGCAGTACTTC.

This chain uses TRBV4-3 with TRBJ2-7; weak D call: TRBD1 (5 bases). The CDR3 runs to 15 residues. Germline V gene lookup returns CDR1 LGHNA and CDR2 YSLEER. Deletions cut 0 bases from V and 3 bases from J, with 12 bases between. In DNA, the CDR3 is TGCGCCAGCAGCCAAGATCCAAGGGGTTTCTACGAGCAGTACTTC. Residues: CASSQDPRGFYEQYF.

This sequence joins TRBV15 and TRBJ1-5, with 9 nucleotides matching TRBD1. This CDR3 is built from 16 residues. Per germline, CDR1 LNHNV and CDR2 YYDKDF (reference sequence). The ends lost 0 bases at V and 6 bases at J; junction bases unmatched: 6. In DNA, the CDR3 is TGTGCCACCAGCAGAGATGTAGGACAGGGGAGTCAGCCCCAGCATTTT. Protein sequence: CATSRDVGQGSQPQHF.

This clone was observed a few times. The rearrangement joins TRBV18 to TRBJ1-5; no firm D call. The CDR3 consists of 13 residues. The germline V gene encodes CDR1 KGHSH and CDR2 LQKENI. Trimming stripped 0 bases from V and 6 bases from J, with 6 bases between. The CDR3, as DNA: TGTGCCAGCTCACCACCGGGGAGTCAGCCCCAGCATTTT. This gives the protein CASSPPGSQPQHF.

This clone has just a few counts. The rearrangement uses TRBV2 and TRBJ1-6; TRBD1 is a possible D gene (5 bases). Trimming took 4 bases from V and 6 from J, leaving 7 bases between them. The CDR3 has 13 amino acids. CDR1 and CDR2 from the germline V gene are SNHLY and FYNNEI. The CDR3 sequence: CASSGQGNSPLHF. In DNA, the CDR3 is TGTGCCAGCAGTGGTCAGGGTAATTCACCCCTCCACTTT.

The V gene is TRBV7-8, the J gene TRBJ2-7, with 7 bases that match TRBD2. Germline CDR1 SGHVS, CDR2 FQNEAQ. CDR3 length: 13 amino acids. V was pared by 5 bases and J by 7 bases, with 8 bases of the junction left unmatched. CDR3 bases: TGTGCCAGCAGCGGAAGGGAGGGTAGAGAGCAGTACTTC. This gives the protein CASSGREGREQYF.

The V gene is TRBV5-1, the J gene TRBJ2-3, with D unresolved. The ends were cut back, 0 bases at V and 4 bases at J, with 18 bases in the middle. This CDR3 has 17 amino acids. CDR1 is SGHRS, CDR2 YFSETQ, per germline. CDR3 in amino acids: CASSLGTDFAGPDTQYF. DNA for the CDR3: TGCGCCAGCAGCTTGGGCACGGATTTTGCCGGCCCAGATACGCAGTATTTT.

This clone was detected once. The V gene is TRBV4-2, the J gene TRBJ1-4; no firm D call. The CDR3 has 16 amino acids. Germline V gene sequence: CDR1 LGHNA, CDR2 YNFKEQ. V was cut by 0 bases and J by 2 bases, with 10 bases left in between. The CDR3 loop is CASSQDVGYTNEKLFF. The CDR3 DNA follows: TGTGCCAGCAGCCAAGATGTGGGGTACACTAATGAAAAACTGTTTTTT.

The genes are TRBV11-1 and TRBJ2-7; D gene uncertain. Trimming stripped 1 base from V and 3 bases from J, with 7 bases between. The CDR3 spans 13 residues. Germline-derived CDR1 and CDR2 are SGHAT and FQDESV (reference sequence). The CDR3 nucleotides are TGTGCCAGCAGCTTAGGGATAGGCTACGAGCAGTACTTC. This translates into CASSLGIGYEQYF. The full variable domain, completed using reference TRBV11-1 and TRBJ2-7, is EAEVAQSPRYKITEKSQAVAFWCDPISGHATLYWYRQILGQGPELLVQFQDESVVDDSQLPKDRFSAERLKGVDSTLKIQPAELGDSAMYLCASSLGIGYEQYFGPGTRLTVT.

This clone was counted between two and nine times. The chain couples TRBV18 to TRBJ2-7; 7 nucleotides line up with TRBD2. CDR3 length: 17 residues. Looked up from germline, CDR1 is KGHSH and CDR2 is LQKENI. The V segment lost 4 bases and the J segment 2 bases; nucleotides outside the gene matches: 14. The CDR3 DNA reads TGTGCCAGCTCACATCACACGTCTAGCGGCCGAACCTACGAGCAGTACTTC. Amino acid sequence: CASSHHTSSGRTYEQYF.

This clone was seen more than once but under ten times. The chain recombines TRBV28 with TRBJ2-7; no firm D call. V was shortened by 3 bases and J by 6 bases, with 3 bases between the two germline ends. CDR3 size: 10 residues. CDR1 and CDR2 from the germline V gene are MDHEN and SYDVKM. CDR3: CASSFGEQYF. CDR3 in DNA: TGTGCCAGCAGTTTCGGCGAGCAGTACTTC.

J is TRBJ2-5 and V is TRBV29-1; D may match TRBD1 or TRBD2 (7 bases each). The V gene's germline CDR1 is SQVTM and CDR2 ANQGSEA. V lost 6 bases to trimming and J lost 3 bases, with 20 bases between them. CDR3 length: 15 residues. In DNA, the CDR3 is TGCAGCGTAGATCAGGAACAGGGGAGGGAAGAGACCCAGTACTTC. Amino acids: CSVDQEQGREETQYF.